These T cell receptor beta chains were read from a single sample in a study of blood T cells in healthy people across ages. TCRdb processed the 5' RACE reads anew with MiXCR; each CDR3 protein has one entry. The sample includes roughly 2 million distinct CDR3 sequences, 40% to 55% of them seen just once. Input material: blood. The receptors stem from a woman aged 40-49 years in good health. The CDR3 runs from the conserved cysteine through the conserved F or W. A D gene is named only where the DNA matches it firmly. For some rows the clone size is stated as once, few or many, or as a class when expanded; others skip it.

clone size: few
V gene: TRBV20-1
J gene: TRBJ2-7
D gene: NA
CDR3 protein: CSVSPPSYEQYF
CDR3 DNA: TGCAGTGTATCGCCGCCGTCCTACGAGCAGTACTTC

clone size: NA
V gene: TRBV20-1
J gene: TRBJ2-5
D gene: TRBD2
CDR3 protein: CSARARGGETQYF
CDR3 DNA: TGCAGTGCTAGAGCCCGGGGAGGGGAGACCCAGTACTTC

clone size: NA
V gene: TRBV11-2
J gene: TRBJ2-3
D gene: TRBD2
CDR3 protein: CASSTGLAGRTDTQYF
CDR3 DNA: TGTGCCAGCAGCACTGGACTAGCGGGGAGGACAGATACGCAGTATTTT

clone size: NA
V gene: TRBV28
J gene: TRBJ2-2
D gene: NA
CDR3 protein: CASSYLGVASNTGELFF
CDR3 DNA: TGTGCCAGCAGTTATTTAGGAGTGGCCTCGAACACCGGGGAGCTGTTTTTT

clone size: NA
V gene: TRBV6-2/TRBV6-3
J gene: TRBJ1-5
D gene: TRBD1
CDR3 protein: CASRTIDRANQPQHF
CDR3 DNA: TGTGCCAGCAGGACCATCGACAGGGCCAATCAGCCCCAGCATTTT

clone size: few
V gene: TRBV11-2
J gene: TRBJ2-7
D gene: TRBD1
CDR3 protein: CASSLVPVGRGLNEQYF
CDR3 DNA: TGTGCCAGCAGCTTAGTCCCCGTTGGCAGGGGGCTAAACGAGCAGTACTTC

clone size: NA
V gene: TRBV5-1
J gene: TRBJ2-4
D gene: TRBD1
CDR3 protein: CASIRGRVAKNIQYF
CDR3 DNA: TGCGCCAGCATTAGGGGGCGCGTGGCCAAAAACATTCAGTACTTC

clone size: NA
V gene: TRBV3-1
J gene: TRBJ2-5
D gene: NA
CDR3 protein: CASSPLGLEQYF
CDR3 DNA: TGTGCCAGCAGCCCTTTGGGCCTTGAGCAGTACTTC

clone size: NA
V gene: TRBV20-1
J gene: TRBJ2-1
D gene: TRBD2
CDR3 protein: CSARLAGVLHQFF
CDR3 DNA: TGCAGTGCCAGACTAGCGGGGGTGTTGCACCAGTTCTTC

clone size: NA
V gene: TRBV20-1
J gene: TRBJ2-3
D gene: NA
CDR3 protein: CSARQAFTDTQYF
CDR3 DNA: TGTAGTGCTAGACAGGCCTTCACAGATACGCAGTATTTT

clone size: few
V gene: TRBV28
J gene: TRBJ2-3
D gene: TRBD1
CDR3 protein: CASSSDRTGAMGTQYF
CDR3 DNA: TGTGCCAGCAGTTCAGATAGGACAGGGGCGATGGGTACGCAGTATTTT